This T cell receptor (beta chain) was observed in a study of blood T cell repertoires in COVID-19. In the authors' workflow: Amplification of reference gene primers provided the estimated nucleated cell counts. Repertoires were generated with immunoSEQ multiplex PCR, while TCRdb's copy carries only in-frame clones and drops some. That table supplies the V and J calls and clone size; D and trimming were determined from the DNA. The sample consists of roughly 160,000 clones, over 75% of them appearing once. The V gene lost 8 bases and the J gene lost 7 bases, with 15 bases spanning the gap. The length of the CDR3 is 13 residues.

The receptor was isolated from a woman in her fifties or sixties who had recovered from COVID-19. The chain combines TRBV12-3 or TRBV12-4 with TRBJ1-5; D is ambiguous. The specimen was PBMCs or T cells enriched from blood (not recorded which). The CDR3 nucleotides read TGTGCCAGCGGCGGTCGGGTAAACCAGCCCCAGCATTTT. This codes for CASGGRVNQPQHF.